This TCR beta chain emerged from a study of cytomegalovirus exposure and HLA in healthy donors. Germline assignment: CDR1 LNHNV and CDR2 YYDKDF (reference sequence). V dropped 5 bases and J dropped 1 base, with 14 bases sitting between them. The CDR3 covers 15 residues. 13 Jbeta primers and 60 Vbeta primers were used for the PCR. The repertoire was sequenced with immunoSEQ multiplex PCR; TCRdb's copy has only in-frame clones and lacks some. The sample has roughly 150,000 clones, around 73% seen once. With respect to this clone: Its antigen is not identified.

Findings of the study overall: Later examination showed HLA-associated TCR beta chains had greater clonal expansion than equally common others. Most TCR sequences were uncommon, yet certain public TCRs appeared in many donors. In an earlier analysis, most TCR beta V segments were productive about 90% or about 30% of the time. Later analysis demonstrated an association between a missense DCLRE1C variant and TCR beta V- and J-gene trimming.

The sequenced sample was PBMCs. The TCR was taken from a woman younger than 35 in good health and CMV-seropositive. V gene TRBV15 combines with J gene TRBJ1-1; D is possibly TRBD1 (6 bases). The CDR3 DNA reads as TGTGCCACCAGCGATAGACAGGCCACGAACACTGAAGCTTTCTTT. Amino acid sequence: CATSDRQATNTEAFF.